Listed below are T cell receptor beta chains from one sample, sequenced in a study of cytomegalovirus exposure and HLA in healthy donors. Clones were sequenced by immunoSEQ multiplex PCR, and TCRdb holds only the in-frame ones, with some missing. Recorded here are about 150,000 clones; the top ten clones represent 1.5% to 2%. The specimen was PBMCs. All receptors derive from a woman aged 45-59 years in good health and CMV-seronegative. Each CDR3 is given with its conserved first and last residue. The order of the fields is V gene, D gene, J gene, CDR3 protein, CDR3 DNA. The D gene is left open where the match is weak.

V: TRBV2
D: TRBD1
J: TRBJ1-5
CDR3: CASSRDRLNQPQHF
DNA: TGTGCCAGCAGTCGGGACAGACTTAATCAGCCCCAGCATTTT

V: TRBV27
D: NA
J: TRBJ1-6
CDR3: CASMSSYNSPLHF
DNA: TGTGCCAGCATGAGCTCCTATAATTCACCCCTCCACTTT

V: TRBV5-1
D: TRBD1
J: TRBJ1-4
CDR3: CASSQGATNEKLFF
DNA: TGCGCCAGCAGCCAGGGGGCTACTAATGAAAAACTGTTTTTT

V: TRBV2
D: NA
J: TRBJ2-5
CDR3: CASKPGIQETQYF
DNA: TGTGCCAGCAAACCGGGGATTCAAGAGACCCAGTACTTC

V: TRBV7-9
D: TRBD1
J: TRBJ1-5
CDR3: CASSSRDREGGQPQHF
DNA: TGTGCCAGCAGCTCCCGGGACAGGGAAGGGGGTCAGCCCCAGCATTTT

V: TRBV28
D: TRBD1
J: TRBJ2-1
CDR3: CASSLNLSGQGWVF
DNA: TGTGCCAGCAGTTTAAATCTATCGGGACAGGGTTGGGTCTTC

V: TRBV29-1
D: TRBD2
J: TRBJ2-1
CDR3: CSAPGGTLGNEQFF
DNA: TGCAGCGCCCCGGGGGGGACCCTCGGCAATGAGCAGTTCTTC

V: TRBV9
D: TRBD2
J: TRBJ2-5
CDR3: CASSVAGVQETQYF
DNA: TGTGCCAGCAGCGTTGCGGGAGTACAAGAGACCCAGTACTTC

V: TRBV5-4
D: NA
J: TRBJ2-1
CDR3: CASSSGQYSGNEQFF
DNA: TGTGCCAGCAGCTCCGGACAGTATTCGGGCAATGAGCAGTTCTTC

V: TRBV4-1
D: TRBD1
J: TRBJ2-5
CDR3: CASSQGRPGGETQYF
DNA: TGCGCCAGCAGCCAAGGGCGACCAGGGGGAGAGACCCAGTACTTC

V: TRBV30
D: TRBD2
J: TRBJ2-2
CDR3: CAWSSYQGLAGGQSTGELFF
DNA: TGTGCCTGGAGTAGCTACCAGGGACTAGCGGGGGGGCAAAGCACCGGGGAGCTGTTTTTT

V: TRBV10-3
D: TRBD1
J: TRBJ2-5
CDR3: CAISTGEWETQYF
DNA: TGTGCCATCAGTACAGGGGAATGGGAGACCCAGTACTTC

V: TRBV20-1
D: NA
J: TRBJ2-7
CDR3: CSATVDYEQYF
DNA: TGCAGTGCCACAGTGGACTACGAGCAGTACTTC

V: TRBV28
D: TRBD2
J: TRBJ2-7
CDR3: CASSPGLAGDEQYF
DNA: TGTGCCAGCAGCCCGGGACTAGCGGGGGACGAGCAGTACTTC

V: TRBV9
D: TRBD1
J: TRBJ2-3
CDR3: CASSFDRGQTDTQYF
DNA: TGTGCCAGCAGCTTCGACAGGGGGCAAACAGATACGCAGTATTTT

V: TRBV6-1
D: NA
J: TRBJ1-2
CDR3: CASSEFQEYGYTF
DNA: TGTGCCAGCAGTGAATTCCAGGAATATGGCTACACCTTC

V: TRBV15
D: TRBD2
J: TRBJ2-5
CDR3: CATSSLGGPQAGTQYF
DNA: TGTGCCACCAGCAGCCTGGGAGGGCCTCAAGCAGGGACCCAGTACTTC

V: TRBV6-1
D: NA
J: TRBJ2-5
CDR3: CASSKGGEETQYF
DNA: TGTGCCAGCAGCAAGGGGGGGGAAGAGACCCAGTACTTC

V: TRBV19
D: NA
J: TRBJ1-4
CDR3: CASSIPQGGREKLFF
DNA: TGTGCCAGTAGTATCCCACAGGGCGGCCGAGAAAAACTGTTTTTT

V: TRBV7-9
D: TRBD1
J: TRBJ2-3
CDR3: CASSLLGTGQADTQYF
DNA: TGTGCCAGCAGCTTACTCGGGACAGGTCAGGCAGATACGCAGTATTTT

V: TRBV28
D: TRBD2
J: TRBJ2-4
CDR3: CASSPRGSGPKQIQYF
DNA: TGTGCCAGCAGTCCCCGGGGTAGCGGGCCCAAACAGATTCAGTACTTC

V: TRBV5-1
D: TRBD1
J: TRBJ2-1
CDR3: CASSLGTGDKNEQFF
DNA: TGCGCCAGCAGCTTGGGTACAGGGGACAAAAATGAGCAGTTCTTC

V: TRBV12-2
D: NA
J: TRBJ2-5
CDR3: CASRFKLAAFQETQYF
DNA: TGTGCAAGTCGCTTTAAACTAGCAGCCTTCCAAGAGACCCAGTACTTC

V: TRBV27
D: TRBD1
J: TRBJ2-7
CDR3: CASSFNGQGGQYF
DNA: TGTGCCAGCAGTTTCAACGGACAGGGGGGGCAGTACTTC

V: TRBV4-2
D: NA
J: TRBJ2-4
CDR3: CASSQLLANIAKNIQYF
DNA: TGTGCCAGCAGCCAATTGCTAGCGAATATAGCCAAAAACATTCAGTACTTC

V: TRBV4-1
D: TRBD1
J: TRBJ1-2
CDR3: CASSQVQGAGQVYGYTF
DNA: TGCGCCAGCAGCCAAGTACAAGGAGCAGGACAGGTCTATGGCTACACCTTC

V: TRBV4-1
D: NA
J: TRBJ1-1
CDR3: CASSQQQGWTEAFF
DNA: TGCGCCAGCAGCCAACAACAGGGTTGGACTGAAGCTTTCTTT

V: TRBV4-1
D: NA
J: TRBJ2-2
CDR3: CASSHTGGLSPTGELFF
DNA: TGCGCCAGCAGCCACACGGGGGGCCTCAGTCCCACCGGGGAGCTGTTTTTT

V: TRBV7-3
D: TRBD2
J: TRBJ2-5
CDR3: CASSPTAGGGETQYF
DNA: TGTGCCAGCAGCCCGACCGCGGGGGGTGGGGAGACCCAGTACTTC

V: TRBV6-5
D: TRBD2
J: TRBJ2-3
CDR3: CASSLAGGYGDTQYF
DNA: TGTGCCAGCAGCTTAGCGGGGGGTTATGGAGATACGCAGTATTTT

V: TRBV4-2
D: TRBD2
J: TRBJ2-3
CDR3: CASSQLAGGSTDTQYF
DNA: TGTGCCAGCAGCCAACTAGCGGGGGGCAGCACAGATACGCAGTATTTT

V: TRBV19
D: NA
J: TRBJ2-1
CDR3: CASSPLGAGSNEQFF
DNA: TGTGCCAGTAGTCCCCTTGGGGCGGGGTCCAATGAGCAGTTCTTC

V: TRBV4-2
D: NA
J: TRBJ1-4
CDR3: CASSPTGNEKLFF
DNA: TGTGCCAGCAGCCCCACAGGGAACGAAAAACTGTTTTTT

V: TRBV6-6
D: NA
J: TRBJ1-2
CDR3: CASIRGWGYGYTF
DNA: TGTGCCAGCATTAGGGGGTGGGGCTATGGCTACACCTTC

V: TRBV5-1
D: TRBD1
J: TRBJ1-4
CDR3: CASSLVGQGADEKLFF
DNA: TGCGCCAGCAGCTTGGTAGGACAGGGGGCAGATGAAAAACTGTTTTTT

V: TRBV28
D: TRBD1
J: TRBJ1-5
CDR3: CASSFGQGAYQPQHF
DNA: TGTGCCAGCAGTTTCGGACAGGGGGCCTATCAGCCCCAGCATTTT

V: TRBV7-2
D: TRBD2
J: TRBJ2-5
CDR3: CASSTGGSGGLETQYF
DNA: TGTGCCAGCAGCACGGGGGGGAGCGGGGGGTTAGAGACCCAGTACTTC

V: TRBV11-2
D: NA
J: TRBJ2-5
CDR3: CASSRAGPTQGAQYF
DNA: TGTGCCAGCAGCCGCGCGGGACCCACCCAGGGGGCCCAGTACTTC

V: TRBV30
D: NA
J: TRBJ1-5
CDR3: CAWSLGVQSNQPQHF
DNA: TGTGCCTGGAGTCTCGGGGTCCAGAGCAATCAGCCCCAGCATTTT

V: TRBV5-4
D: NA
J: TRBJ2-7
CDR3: CASSHGGPPYEQYF
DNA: TGTGCCAGCAGCCACGGGGGGCCCCCCTACGAGCAGTACTTC

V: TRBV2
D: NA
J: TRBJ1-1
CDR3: CASSEMELYNTEAFF
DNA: TGTGCCAGCAGTGAAATGGAGTTGTATAACACTGAAGCTTTCTTT

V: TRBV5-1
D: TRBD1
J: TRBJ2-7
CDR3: CASSLEGQGRYEQYF
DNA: TGCGCCAGCAGCTTAGAAGGACAGGGGAGGTACGAGCAGTACTTC

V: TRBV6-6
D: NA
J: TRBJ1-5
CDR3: CASRLNTRSNQPQHF
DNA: TGTGCCAGCAGACTAAATACTAGGAGCAATCAGCCCCAGCATTTT

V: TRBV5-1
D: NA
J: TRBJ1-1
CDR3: CASSLVAREGTEAFF
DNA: TGCGCCAGCAGCTTGGTGGCCAGGGAAGGAACTGAAGCTTTCTTT

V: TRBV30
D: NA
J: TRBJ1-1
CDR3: CAWPTRGNTEAFF
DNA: TGTGCCTGGCCCACCAGGGGGAACACTGAAGCTTTCTTT

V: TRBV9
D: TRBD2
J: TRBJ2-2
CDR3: CASSVGGGSTGELFF
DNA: TGTGCCAGCAGCGTTGGCGGGGGAAGCACCGGGGAGCTGTTTTTT

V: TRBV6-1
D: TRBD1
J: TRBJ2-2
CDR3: CASSDRGQGGDGELFF
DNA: TGTGCCAGCAGTGACCGGGGACAGGGTGGGGACGGGGAGCTGTTTTTT

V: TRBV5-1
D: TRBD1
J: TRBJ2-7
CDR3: CASSLHRGDYEQYF
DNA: TGCGCCAGCAGCCTACACAGGGGCGACTACGAGCAGTACTTC

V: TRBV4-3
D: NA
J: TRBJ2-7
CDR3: CASSPSIGTNSYEQYF
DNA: TGCGCCAGCAGCCCTTCCATCGGGACAAATTCCTACGAGCAGTACTTC

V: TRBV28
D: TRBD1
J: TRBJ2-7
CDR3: CASSETGGPRYEQYF
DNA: TGTGCCAGCAGTGAAACAGGGGGTCCACGCTACGAGCAGTACTTC

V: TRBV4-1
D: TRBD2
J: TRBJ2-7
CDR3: CASSQLAGGLHEQYF
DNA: TGCGCCAGCAGCCAGTTAGCGGGGGGGTTACACGAGCAGTACTTC

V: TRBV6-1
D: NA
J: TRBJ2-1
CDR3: CASSEDAGEAGEQFF
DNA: TGTGCCAGCAGTGAAGACGCCGGGGAGGCCGGTGAGCAGTTCTTC

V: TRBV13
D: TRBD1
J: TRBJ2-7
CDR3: CASSPPGQGSYEQYF
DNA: TGTGCCAGCAGCCCCCCGGGACAGGGCTCCTACGAGCAGTACTTC

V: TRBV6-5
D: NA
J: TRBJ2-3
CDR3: CASSFLRDTHEAQYF
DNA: TGTGCCAGCAGTTTTCTCCGGGACACGCACGAAGCGCAGTATTTT

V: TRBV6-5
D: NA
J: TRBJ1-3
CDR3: CASSYRAGEGNTIYF
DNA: TGTGCCAGCAGTTACAGGGCAGGGGAAGGAAACACCATATATTTT